A single sample is the source of the 20 T cell receptor beta chains below, sequenced in a study of T cells in Graves' hyperthyroidism and ophthalmopathy. RNA transcripts served as the template for amplifying TCR beta CDR3 regions. The primer set for the first-round RT-PCR of the TCR CDR3 was HTBI. TCRdb used MiXCR to reprocess the multiplex PCR reads, holding one entry per CDR3 protein. Counted here are 350,000 to 400,000 distinct CDR3 sequences, 15% occurring once; the ten biggest clones make up approximately 32%. The sample comprised blood. The receptors stem from a woman between 25 and 40 years old with Graves' hyperthyroidism.

J is TRBJ2-5 and V is TRBV10-3; maybe TRBD2 (5 bases). V was clipped by 9 bases and J by 2 bases, with 16 bases between them. Germline values: CDR1 ENHRY, CDR2 SYGVKD. CDR3 size: 14 residues. The DNA for the CDR3 is TGTGCCATACAAAAGGCCTCGGGGCAAGAGACCCAGTACTTC. It encodes CAIQKASGQETQYF.

About this clonotype itself: This may arise from a read error, as a much more abundant clone is one base away. The V and J genes are TRBV12-5 and TRBJ1-1; D is possibly TRBD1 (6 bases). Trimming took 7 bases from V and 4 from J, leaving 13 bases between them. There are 13 residues in the CDR3. Germline lookup yields CDR1 LGHNT and CDR2 FRNRAP. The CDR3 is CASAIAGATEAFF. In DNA, the CDR3 is TGTGCTAGTGCCATCGCAGGGGCCACTGAAGCTTTCTTT.

This clonotype was seen repeatedly, ten times or more. The rearrangement joins TRBV3-1 to TRBJ1-1; D gene uncertain. The CDR3 consists of 13 residues. V gave up 1 base and J gave up 7 bases, with 10 bases separating them. Per the germline V gene, CDR1 is LGHDT and CDR2 is YNNKEL (reference sequence). Here the CDR3 reads CASSQGAGSEAFF. CDR3 coding DNA: TGTGCCAGCAGCCAAGGGGCCGGGAGTGAAGCTTTCTTT.

Here the CDR3 reads CASSWTGQETQYF. CDR3 DNA sequence: TGCGCCAGCAGCTGGACAGGCCAAGAGACCCAGTACTTC. The chain links TRBV5-1 to TRBJ2-5; 7 bases match TRBD1. With 3 bases clipped from V and 1 base from J, the junction kept 0 bases outside the gene matches. The CDR3 extends over 13 amino acids. Germline V gene sequence: CDR1 SGHRS, CDR2 YFSETQ.

This chain connects TRBV29-1 to TRBJ1-3; D call uncertain. Trimming cost V 3 bases and J 4 bases, with 4 bases left between them. The CDR3 sequence is 11 residues long. Per germline, CDR1 SQVTM and CDR2 ANQGSEA. In DNA form, the CDR3 reads TGCAGCGTTGAGTCGGGAAACACCATATATTTT. Translated: CSVESGNTIYF.

The sample holds a few counts of this clonotype. The gene calls are TRBV5-8 and TRBJ2-1, with no clear D. Trimming stripped 2 bases from V and 0 bases from J, with 9 bases between. The CDR3 length is 15 residues. The germline gives CDR1 SGHTS, CDR2 YDEGEE. The DNA of the CDR3 is TGTGCCAGCAGCTTTGGTGTTAGCTCCTACAATGAGCAGTTCTTC. Its protein product is CASSFGVSSYNEQFF.

This clonotype was picked up many times. CDR3 in DNA: TGTGCCAGCAGTGAACTCCTAGCGGGAGGGGGCACAGATACGCAGTATTTT. Amino acid sequence: CASSELLAGGGTDTQYF. The chain carries TRBV2 and TRBJ2-3, with 12 positions matching TRBD2. Germline V lookup: CDR1 SNHLY, CDR2 FYNNEI. The CDR3 runs to 17 residues. After removal of 2 bases from V and 1 base from J, the junction contained 4 bases not matched to a gene. Full variable domain (remainder filled in from reference TRBV2 and TRBJ2-3): EPEVTQTPSHQVTQMGQEVILRCVPISNHLYFYWYRQILGQKVEFLVSFYNNEISEKSEIFDDQFSVERPDGSNFTLKIRSTKLEDSAMYFCASSELLAGGGTDTQYFGPGTRLTVL.

The chain has TRBV29-1 and TRBJ1-1; D is unclear. There are 10 residues in the CDR3. Between the trimmed V and J ends, which lost 7 bases and 1 base, there was a span of 4 bases. Germline CDR1 and CDR2: SQVTM and ANQGSEA. The CDR3 loop reads CSGANTEAFF. CDR3 in DNA: TGCAGCGGGGCGAACACTGAAGCTTTCTTT. Together with reference TRBV29-1 and TRBJ1-1, the CDR3 gives the full variable domain: SAVISQKPSRDICQRGTSLTIQCQVDSQVTMMFWYRQQPGQSLTLIATANQGSEATYESGFVIDKFPISRPNLTFSTLTVSNMSPEDSSIYLCSGANTEAFFGQGTRLTVV.

This clonotype was counted many times. The chain carries TRBV15 and TRBJ1-5; 9 bases are a match to TRBD1. The CDR3 covers 16 residues. The trim removed 0 bases at V and 8 bases at J, leaving 8 bases unmatched. Germline V lookup: CDR1 LNHNV, CDR2 YYDKDF (reference sequence). This CDR3 is CATSRDLGQGPEPQHF. DNA of the CDR3: TGTGCCACCAGCAGAGATTTGGGACAGGGCCCCGAGCCCCAGCATTTT.

This chain joins TRBV7-9 and TRBJ1-4; a possible D gene is TRBD1 (6 bases). V lost 5 bases and J lost 3, with 13 bases in between. The CDR3 covers 15 residues. Germline loops: CDR1 SEHNR, CDR2 FQNEAQ (reference sequence). CDR3 region: CASSPTGTSNEKLFF. CDR3 nucleotide sequence: TGTGCCAGCAGCCCCACAGGGACATCTAATGAAAAACTGTTTTTT.

This clonotype turned up a few times. The chain couples TRBV12-3 or TRBV12-4 to TRBJ2-2, with D maybe TRBD1 (6 bases). V shed 5 bases and J shed 1 base, with 11 bases lying between them. This CDR3 region has 15 residues. CDR3 sequence reads: CASSLGTLNTGELFF. CDR3 sequence (DNA): TGTGCCAGCAGTCTCGGGACACTGAACACCGGGGAGCTGTTTTTT.

The CDR3 loop reads CSARDTYSNQPQHF. The CDR3 DNA sequence: TGCAGTGCTAGAGATACATATAGCAATCAGCCCCAGCATTTT. The chain joins TRBV20-1 to TRBJ1-5; no definite D call. Between the trimmed V and J ends, which lost 0 bases and 0 bases, there was a span of 6 bases. CDR3 length: 14 residues. CDR1 DFQATT and CDR2 SNEGSKA come from the germline V gene (reference sequence).

As regards this clonotype: A much larger clone lies a single base off, so this may be a read error. The rearrangement joins TRBV18 to TRBJ2-3; TRBD1 matches at 7 bases. The germline gives CDR1 KGHSH, CDR2 LQKENI. CDR3 length: 15 amino acids. DNA for the CDR3: TGTGCCAGCTCATCCCGACAGGGACGAACAGGTACGCAGTATTTT. This translates into CASSSRQGRTGTQYF. Variable domain in full (rest from reference TRBV18 and TRBJ2-3): NAGVMQNPRHLVRRRGQEARLRCSPMKGHSHVYWYRQLPEEGLKFMVYLQKENIIDESGMPKERFSAEFPKEGPSILRIQQVVRGDSAAYFCASSSRQGRTGTQYFGPGTRLTVL.

The chain links TRBV4-1 to TRBJ2-1; perhaps TRBD1 as D (6 bases). Trimming removed 6 bases at V and 8 bases at J, with 14 bases between. This CDR3 has 13 amino acids. Germline V gene sequence: CDR1 MGHRA, CDR2 YSYEKL. Here the CDR3 DNA reads TGCGCCAGCAGACCTATAGAGGGGGATGAGCAGTTCTTC. Its protein product is CASRPIEGDEQFF.

This clonotype has just a few counts. This chain links TRBV20-1 with TRBJ1-5, with a weak D call TRBD1 (6 bases). Trimming left V 6 bases short and J 6 bases short, with 24 bases between. The CDR3 totals 16 residues. Germline CDR1 is DFQATT and CDR2 is SNEGSKA (reference sequence). The CDR3 DNA follows: TGCAGTGCCACAAAAGGAGGGGGGGGCTCACTTCAGCCCCAGCATTTT. Protein product: CSATKGGGGSLQPQHF.

This clonotype showed up many times. The rearrangement links TRBV30 to TRBJ1-1; 10 bases map to TRBD1. Germline assignment: CDR1 GTSNPN and CDR2 SVGIG (reference sequence). The CDR3 is 17 amino acids. V lost 0 bases and J lost 2; bases outside the gene matches: 9. The CDR3 DNA is TGTGCCTGGAGTGTTCGTTGGGGGACAGGGGAAAACACTGAAGCTTTCTTT. It translates to CAWSVRWGTGENTEAFF.

A remark on this clonotype: Its ends do not fully match the called genes, so a read error is possible. V gene TRBV12-5 combines with J gene TRBJ2-1; 8 nucleotides align to TRBD2. The CDR3 loop spans 16 amino acids. Germline-derived CDR1 and CDR2 are LGHNT and FRNRAP. For the CDR3, the DNA is TGTGTTAGTGGCCCCCCGGGACTAGTTTCCTACAATGAGCAGTTCTTC. Amino acids: CVSGPPGLVSYNEQFF.

There are a few counts of this clonotype. The CDR3 here is CSASATGSPYEQYF. The CDR3 DNA reads as TGCAGTGCTAGCGCAACCGGGAGCCCATACGAGCAGTACTTC. This chain connects TRBV20-1 to TRBJ2-7; TRBD2 might be the D (6 bases). This CDR3 has 14 residues. With 3 bases removed from V and 4 bases from J, the gap between germline ends came to 16 bases. Germline V gene data show CDR1 as DFQATT and CDR2 as SNEGSKA (reference sequence).

Remarks on this clonotype: Mismatch with germline at one junction end may stem from a read error. V gene TRBV6-5 combines with J gene TRBJ2-1, with 8 bases fitting TRBD2. The CDR3 sequence is 15 residues long. CDR1 is MNHEY and CDR2 is SVGAGI in the germline V gene. CDR3: CAGSLSGSSYNEQFF. CDR3 DNA sequence: TGTGCCGGCAGCTTAAGCGGGAGCTCCTACAATGAGCAGTTCTTC.

In this sample, this clonotype turned up many times. Here the CDR3 reads CASSPSAGDSNQPQHF. Here the CDR3 DNA reads TGTGCCAGCAGTCCCAGCGCAGGGGATAGCAATCAGCCCCAGCATTTT. V is TRBV27 and J is TRBJ1-5; a possible D gene is TRBD1 (6 bases). V was shortened by 5 bases and J by 0 bases, with 14 bases between the two germline ends. Germline V gives CDR1 MNHEY, CDR2 SMNVEV (reference sequence). CDR3 size: 16 residues.